The following is a T cell receptor beta chain sequence with its context. The clone's antigen remains unknown. One base away there is no much larger clone; base qualities are not given. The sample belongs to a study of blood T cell repertoires in COVID-19 (dated by TCRdb to about 2020). Looking at the study overall: The collaborator samples originated in the United States, Italy and Spain and spanned the acute and convalescent phases of COVID-19. The prospective study material was composed of cDNA or gDNA derived from T cells, B-cell-depleted T cells, or PBMCs. Subjects who had been exposed to COVID-19, were actively infected with it, or had recovered from it provided the deeply sampled blood TCRbeta repertoires that made up the dataset. The repertoires were released in a freely available public database intended as a resource for research on the immune response to SARS-CoV-2. The samples were drawn from two sources: the first 160 participants of the ongoing ImmuneRACE study, and 950 to 1,500 subjects contributed by 6 global collaborators. Nearly every sample came with metadata listing a de-identified subject ID, COVID-19 status, age in years and sex. Where available, HLA class I and class II types were obtained from metadata supplied by the sample provider rather than from assay-based typing. What the study reported, not specific to this receptor: How much clinical and demographic metadata was included differed by source and by participant, and the metadata was provided uncurated.

V has 2 bases trimmed and J has 3 bases trimmed; junction bases matching no gene number 5. Inclusive of the bounding cysteine and phenylalanine, the CDR3 is 15 residues long. Kept here is only the CDR3 DNA, which spans 45 bases and is read in frame from base 1. In the germline V gene, CDR1 corresponds to KGHDR and CDR2 to SFDVKD. Each collaborating institution followed its own protocols to collect whole blood in K2EDTA tubes. For TCRbeta analysis, collaborator samples were shipped as frozen whole blood, as isolated PBMCs, or as DNA extracted from either sample type. TCRbeta CDR3 regions were amplified from genomic DNA by means of the immunoSEQ Assay, a bias-controlled multiplex PCR. On the authors' methods: The number of nucleated cells in each sample was estimated by amplification of reference gene primers within the assay. To quantify the absolute abundance of each unique TCRbeta CDR3 rearrangement, sequence reads were collapsed and filtered. For each sample, productive Simpson clonality was calculated as the square root of Simpson's diversity index over productive rearrangements. What TCRdb holds here is the immuneACCESS table cut down to in-frame rearrangements. Part of the clones is not present; checked against another copy, under half of the missing clones reflect an unresolved V gene, and the others are unexplained. V, J and clone size derive from that table, while D and trimming were established from the DNA sequence. The sample contains about 75,000 clones, approximately 90% of them found a single time. The top ten constitute 5% to 7.5% of the sample.

This sequence was found in a woman in her forties or fifties with acute or convalescent COVID-19. The sequenced sample consisted of peripheral blood. The chain uses TRBV24-1 and TRBJ2-5; TRBD1 agrees with 7 junctional bases. In nucleotides, the sequence is TGTGCCACCAGTGATTCCGGGACAGCCGAAGAGACCCAGTACTTC. Its protein is CATSDSGTAEETQYF.